Sequencing of this T cell receptor beta chain was carried out in a study of T-cell memory formation after mild COVID-19. The study's findings and limits: Clones which contracted sat mainly in CM and EM if CD4+, and in EMRA if CD8+. Clones contracting across day 15 to 85 had a balanced CD4/CD8 profile; later expanding clones leaned CD4+. Pre-infection memory already had some responding clones, implying cross-reactive memory joined.

One entry per CDR3 protein results from TCRdb running MiXCR on the 5' RACE reads. The sample lists about 410,000 distinct CDR3 sequences; 20% to 30% were seen once. CDR1 and CDR2 from the germline V gene are LNHDA and SQIVND (reference sequence). The V segment lost 7 bases and the J segment 7 bases; nucleotides outside the gene matches: 3. The CDR3 spans 13 residues. In the case of this clonotype: Its cognate antigen is unknown.

This rearrangement joins TRBV19 to TRBJ2-7; TRBD2 matches at 14 bases. Material for sequencing was PBMCs or a T cell subset sorted from them (not recorded which). The sequence derives from an adult woman who had mild COVID-19 (a few samples of this study predate the infection). Cell type and time point are not known. This CDR3 reads CASTGTSGREQYF. In DNA form, the CDR3 reads TGTGCCAGTACCGGGACTAGCGGGAGAGAGCAGTACTTC.